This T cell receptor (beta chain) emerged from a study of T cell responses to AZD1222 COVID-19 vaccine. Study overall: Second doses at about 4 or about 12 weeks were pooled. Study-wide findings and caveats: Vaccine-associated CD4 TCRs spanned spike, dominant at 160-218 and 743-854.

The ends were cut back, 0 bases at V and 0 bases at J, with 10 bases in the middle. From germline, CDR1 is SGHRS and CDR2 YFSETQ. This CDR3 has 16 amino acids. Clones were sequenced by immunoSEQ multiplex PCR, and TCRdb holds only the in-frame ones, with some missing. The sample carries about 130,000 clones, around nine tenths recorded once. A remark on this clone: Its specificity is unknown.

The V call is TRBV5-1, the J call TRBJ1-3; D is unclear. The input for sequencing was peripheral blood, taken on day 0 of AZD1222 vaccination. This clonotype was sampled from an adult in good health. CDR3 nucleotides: TGCGCCAGCAGCTTGGCGTCAGTTTACTCTGGAAACACCATATATTTT. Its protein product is CASSLASVYSGNTIYF.